The TCR beta chain described here comes from a study of early T cells in non-severe SARS-CoV-2 infection. Study at large: Chains from this unsorted whole-blood bulk RNA could not be paired.

The table lists this clonotype with a few counts. Individually, cDNA molecules had unique molecular identifiers attached to them. TCRdb processed the 5' RACE reads anew with MiXCR; each CDR3 protein has one entry. Of about 69,000 distinct CDR3 sequences in the sample, about 9.4% were seen once. V was trimmed by 0 bases and J by 6 bases, leaving 5 bases between them. Germline V gives CDR1 KGHSY, CDR2 FQNENV. The CDR3 length is 13 residues. The V gene is TRBV16, the J gene TRBJ2-2; TRBD2 might be the D (5 bases). This TCR was recovered from an adult who was a healthcare worker with PCR-confirmed SARS-CoV-2 infection or an uninfected control (not recorded which). The sample taken for sequencing was whole blood. The CDR3: CASSQSRAGELFF. Here the CDR3 DNA reads TGTGCCAGCAGCCAATCGAGGGCCGGGGAGCTGTTTTTT.